These 18 T cell receptor beta chains originate from one sample sequenced in a study of shared clonotypes between healthy human individuals. Naive CD8 isolation took CD45RO-negative cells positively selected for CCR7 and excluded terminally differentiated effector memory CD45RA+ cells. Some clones are missing from TCRdb's copy, which holds only in-frame ones; the method was immunoSEQ multiplex PCR. The data contain approximately 840,000 clones, just over 95% of them seen just once; the ten biggest clones take up less than 0.3%. The specimen was naive CD8+ T cells sorted from blood. The receptors stem from a man aged 25-45 years in good health.

V and J are TRBV6-5 and TRBJ2-3; 7 bases align to TRBD2. CDR3 length: 16 residues. V shed 0 bases and J 0 bases; nucleotides not matched to a gene: 3. The germline gives CDR1 MNHEY, CDR2 SVGAGI. The CDR3 loop is CASSYSISGSTDTQYF. The DNA for the CDR3 is TGTGCCAGCAGTTACTCGATTAGCGGGAGCACAGATACGCAGTATTTT.

The genes are TRBV7-6 and TRBJ2-7; a weak D match, TRBD2 (5 bases). This CDR3 region has 15 residues. Germline V gene sequence: CDR1 SGHVS, CDR2 FNYEAQ. V lost 2 bases, J lost 5 bases, and 16 bases lay in between. CDR3 bases: TGTGCCAGCAGCTTACTCTATCGAGGGATCGACGAGCAGTACTTC. Encoded protein: CASSLLYRGIDEQYF.

The chain combines TRBV7-6 with TRBJ2-3; 7 bases are shared with TRBD1. The J segment lost 4 bases and the V segment lost 5 bases, leaving 9 bases of the junction unmatched. The CDR3 sequence is 15 residues long. In germline, CDR1 is SGHVS, CDR2 FNYEAQ. DNA for the CDR3: TGTGCCAGCAGCAACGACATGGGACAGTCAGATACGCAGTATTTT. Translation gives CASSNDMGQSDTQYF.

The CDR3, as DNA: TGTGCCAGCAGGAAGGGTAATGCCATATATTTT. Translated, it gives CASRKGNAIYF. The chain links TRBV13 to TRBJ1-3; D gene uncertain. The V end lost 6 bases, the J end lost 11 bases, and 11 bases lay between the germline ends. From germline, CDR1 is PRHDT and CDR2 FYEKMQ (reference sequence). This CDR3 contains 11 residues.

The chain uses TRBV7-2 and TRBJ2-7; TRBD2 matches 8 bases. The ends lost 3 bases at V and 3 bases at J; junction bases unmatched: 4. Germline lookup yields CDR1 SGHTA and CDR2 FQGNSA. There are 14 residues in the CDR3. CDR3 nucleotide sequence: TGTGCCAGCAGCTTCGGCGGGGGGAACTACGAGCAGTACTTC. It yields the protein CASSFGGGNYEQYF.

Remarks on this clone: The same CDR3 arises from other DNA sequences in this sample as well. This chain connects TRBV5-6 to TRBJ2-7, with unresolved D. This CDR3 is built from 13 residues. With 4 bases removed from V and 0 bases from J, the gap between germline ends came to 8 bases. Germline loops: CDR1 SGHDT, CDR2 YYEEEE. The CDR3 DNA sequence: TGTGCCAGCAGCCTTGGTAGCTCCTACGAGCAGTACTTC. This sequence encodes CASSLGSSYEQYF.

The rearrangement joins TRBV14 to TRBJ2-5; D gene ambiguous. Germline V CDR1 and CDR2: SGHDN, FVKESK. With 0 bases removed from V and 1 base from J, the gap between germline ends came to 15 bases. The CDR3 has 17 residues. Here the CDR3 DNA reads TGTGCCAGCAGCCAAGAAACCCCGAGCAGCCTCCAAGAGACCCAGTACTTC. Amino acid sequence: CASSQETPSSLQETQYF.

The V call is TRBV6-1, the J call TRBJ2-7; a possible D gene is TRBD1 (5 bases). The CDR3 spans 14 residues. The germline CDR1 and CDR2 sequences are MNHNS and SASEGT. Trimming cost V 1 base and J 0 bases, with 7 bases left between them. CDR3 nucleotide sequence: TGTGCCAGCAGTGAAGGGACATTCTCCTACGAGCAGTACTTC. It translates to CASSEGTFSYEQYF.

CDR3 sequence: CASKAGISTEAFF. The CDR3 nucleotides are TGTGCCAGCAAGGCAGGGATATCCACTGAAGCTTTCTTT. The chain combines TRBV28 with TRBJ1-1; a possible D gene is TRBD1 (5 bases). The CDR3 has 13 residues. Germline CDR1 and CDR2: MDHEN and SYDVKM. V was trimmed by 7 bases and J by 4 bases, leaving 13 bases between them.

This clone occurred a few times. J is TRBJ2-6 and V is TRBV11-2; D gene ambiguous. V lost 2 bases and J 2 bases, leaving 7 bases between the germline ends. The CDR3 is 15 amino acids. The germline gives CDR1 SGHAT, CDR2 FQNNGV. The CDR3 loop reads CASSLSHPGANVLTF. The CDR3 DNA sequence: TGTGCCAGCAGCTTAAGTCATCCTGGGGCCAACGTCCTGACTTTC.

The chain combines TRBV5-6 with TRBJ1-1; 7 bases match TRBD1. The CDR3 spans 13 residues. From germline, CDR1 is SGHDT and CDR2 YYEEEE. The V segment lost 4 bases and the J segment 4 bases; nucleotides outside the gene matches: 4. For the CDR3, the DNA is TGTGCCAGCAGCCGGACAGGCCTCACTGAAGCTTTCTTT. Translated, it gives CASSRTGLTEAFF.

The chain joins TRBV7-2 to TRBJ1-1, with D perhaps TRBD1 (5 bases). This CDR3 has 12 residues. The V gene lost 5 bases and the J gene lost 8 bases, with 12 bases spanning the gap. Looked up from germline, CDR1 is SGHTA and CDR2 is FQGNSA. CDR3 protein: CASSLGTGEAFF. In DNA, the CDR3 is TGTGCCAGCAGCCTGGGCACAGGCGAAGCTTTCTTT.

The rearrangement links TRBV4-1 to TRBJ2-3; TRBD2 matches at 12 bases. CDR3 length equals 15 residues. Germline V CDR1 and CDR2: MGHRA, YSYEKL. V dropped 1 base and J dropped 4; count of bases not matched to a gene: 0. The CDR3 DNA is TGCGCCAGCAGCCAAGGGACTAGCGGGGCAGATACGCAGTATTTT. Protein sequence: CASSQGTSGADTQYF.

The chain links TRBV28 to TRBJ2-7, with 10 bases identical to TRBD2. V was clipped by 5 bases and J by 3 bases; unmatched bases: 4. The CDR3 has 14 residues. Germline CDR1 MDHEN, CDR2 SYDVKM. The CDR3 DNA reads TGTGCCAGCAGTCCTAGCGGGAGTGGCTACGAGCAGTACTTC. Translated, it gives CASSPSGSGYEQYF.

This rearrangement joins TRBV19 to TRBJ2-7, with 7 bases aligning to TRBD1. The CDR3 extends over 13 amino acids. Germline V lookup: CDR1 LNHDA, CDR2 SQIVND (reference sequence). V lost 5 bases, J lost 2 bases, and 3 bases stayed unmatched. The CDR3 reads CASSVGTAYEQYF. The DNA for the CDR3 is TGTGCCAGTAGTGTTGGGACAGCCTACGAGCAGTACTTC.

The rearrangement uses TRBV9 and TRBJ1-3; no definite D call. The CDR3 totals 17 residues. V lost 3 bases and J lost 0, with 16 bases in between. The germline V gene encodes CDR1 SGDLS and CDR2 YYNGEE. DNA for the CDR3: TGTGCCAGCAGCGCATTCCAGTTCGCTCGCTCTGGAAACACCATATATTTT. Translation gives CASSAFQFARSGNTIYF.

The table lists this clone with a count of one. CDR3 sequence reads: CASSLAGGAYEQYF. DNA of the CDR3: TGTGCCAGCAGCCTAGCGGGAGGCGCCTACGAGCAGTACTTC. The V gene is TRBV13, the J gene TRBJ2-7, with 11 bases matching TRBD2. J lost 2 bases, V lost 5 bases, and 2 bases had no gene match. Germline V CDR1 and CDR2: PRHDT, FYEKMQ (reference sequence). This CDR3 spans 14 amino acids.

The chain has TRBV14 and TRBJ2-3; D not certain. The CDR3 has 13 amino acids. Germline CDR1 SGHDN, CDR2 FVKESK. V was cut by 4 bases and J by 4 bases, with 9 bases left in between. The CDR3 DNA reads TGTGCCAGCAGCCTCCTAGTGCCAGATACGCAGTATTTT. Its translation: CASSLLVPDTQYF.